The clone carrying this T cell receptor beta chain was counted a few times. The CDR3 is 13 amino acids. V lost 7 bases and J 10 bases, leaving 18 bases between the germline ends. This entry is derived from a study of patients and donors after allogeneic stem cell transplantation. TCRdb passed the RT-PCR reads through MiXCR, listing each CDR3 protein once. Of approximately 140,000 distinct CDR3 sequences listed, about 40% were seen once; the top ten hold 40% to 55%. The chain recombines TRBV12-3 or TRBV12-4 with TRBJ2-3, with D uncertain. The sequenced material came from blood, either unsorted or a sorted T cell fraction (not recorded which). The TCR comes from a human donor who was either an allogeneic HSCT recipient or a stem cell or donor lymphocyte infusion donor (not recorded which). It is not recorded whose cells these are; they may come from a transplant donor. The CDR3 region has the DNA TGTGCCAGCAAGAAGGTGGTAGTTAAGGCGCAGTATTTT. It encodes CASKKVVVKAQYF.